The rows below give T cell receptor beta chains drawn from one sample of a study of shared clonotypes between healthy human individuals. The method was immunoSEQ multiplex PCR; TCRdb's version includes in-frame clones alone and lacks a portion of them. Of about 1.4 million clones in the sample, roughly 96% were seen once. Sequencing used naive CD4+ T cells sorted from blood. The source is a young man in good health. Each CDR3 is given with its conserved first and last residue. The order of the fields is clone size, V gene, CDR3 protein. Some rows have no size entry. The others give once, few or many, or a class for an expanded clone.

size: NA
V: TRBV29-1
CDR3: CSVLSGGGYTF

size: NA
V: TRBV6-1
CDR3: CASSEAPGGTEAFF

size: NA
V: TRBV5-1
CDR3: CASSIASENNEQFF

size: NA
V: TRBV6-5
CDR3: CASSFSHEQFF

size: NA
V: TRBV4-1
CDR3: CASSQEGQVYEQYF

size: NA
V: TRBV11-3
CDR3: CASSLRLVLRGSNTGELFF

size: once
V: TRBV11-3
CDR3: CASSLGAGENIQYF

size: NA
V: TRBV19
CDR3: CASSTLVASGRYNEQFF

size: NA
V: TRBV5-1
CDR3: CASSLGDNEQFF

size: NA
V: TRBV10-3
CDR3: CAISAGVAGVGGELFF

size: NA
V: TRBV6-1
CDR3: CASSEAFRGSYQPQHF

size: NA
V: TRBV28
CDR3: CASSLSWTEAFF

size: NA
V: TRBV11-3
CDR3: CASSLVLGEGEQFF

size: NA
V: TRBV5-4
CDR3: CASSLVPGQGMSLYEQYF

size: NA
V: TRBV6-1
CDR3: CAIGDRIYYEQYF

size: once
V: TRBV6-1
CDR3: CASTSGTEHYEQYF

size: NA
V: TRBV7-7
CDR3: CASSSVSGDGELFF

size: NA
V: TRBV28
CDR3: CASRLRGNEKLFF

size: NA
V: TRBV10-1
CDR3: CASSESGDTQKQYF

size: NA
V: TRBV5-4
CDR3: CASSPTGGSGQETQYF

size: NA
V: TRBV28
CDR3: CASIGSSYEQYF

size: NA
V: TRBV29-1
CDR3: CSARQGRAEKLFF

size: NA
V: TRBV5-4
CDR3: CASSLGLGQYF

size: NA
V: TRBV27
CDR3: CASSLLGQGFNEKLFF

size: NA
V: TRBV5-1
CDR3: CASSFGLTNTGELFF

size: NA
V: TRBV27
CDR3: CASSSQSPFRSYNEQFF

size: NA
V: TRBV5-1
CDR3: CASSLIGQGASEAFF

size: NA
V: TRBV10-1
CDR3: CASSPTTSAPNNEQFF

size: once
V: TRBV28
CDR3: CASSYDRGLGYTF

size: NA
V: TRBV2
CDR3: CASTLDKCEQYF

size: NA
V: TRBV19
CDR3: CASKTGGRGNQPQHF

size: NA
V: TRBV28
CDR3: CASSPHLAGEQYF

size: NA
V: TRBV4-3
CDR3: CASSLGQGGTDTQYF

size: NA
V: TRBV19
CDR3: CASRIIYSNQPQHF

size: NA
V: TRBV29-1
CDR3: CSVTVDGPPYEQYF

size: NA
V: TRBV7-8
CDR3: CASSLPPGPAGQEKLFF

size: once
V: TRBV7-9
CDR3: CASSLALKGHSSGNTIYF

size: NA
V: TRBV29-1
CDR3: CSAGGYEQYF

size: NA
V: TRBV7-2
CDR3: CASSLGPQLGGTKGETQYF

size: NA
V: TRBV9
CDR3: CASSVGAGTGPYEQYF

size: NA
V: TRBV11-2
CDR3: CASSHDLPSGSAGELFF

size: once
V: TRBV25-1
CDR3: CASSHAGAYEQYF

size: NA
V: TRBV14
CDR3: CASSRSRDGSYEQYF

size: NA
V: TRBV2
CDR3: CASSSDRGQDTQYF

size: NA
V: TRBV23-1
CDR3: CASSLRTRLAFYEQYF

size: NA
V: TRBV4-1
CDR3: CASSLVDRGNQPQHF

size: NA
V: TRBV7-2
CDR3: CASSLEGGFTEAFF

size: once
V: TRBV19
CDR3: CASSPTSGEETQYF

size: NA
V: TRBV7-6
CDR3: CASSLGTSGGTDTQYF

size: NA
V: TRBV18
CDR3: CASSGTSGRTDDTQYF

size: NA
V: TRBV18
CDR3: CASSPQGRATNEKLFF

size: NA
V: TRBV7-9
CDR3: CASSLGDLAGLDEQYF

size: few
V: TRBV7-9
CDR3: CASSAQGDQPQHF

size: NA
V: TRBV4-2
CDR3: CASSRVERGDYNEQFF

size: NA
V: TRBV6-6
CDR3: CASSLSTPQPQHF

size: NA
V: TRBV28
CDR3: CASSLGGQKGNEQFF